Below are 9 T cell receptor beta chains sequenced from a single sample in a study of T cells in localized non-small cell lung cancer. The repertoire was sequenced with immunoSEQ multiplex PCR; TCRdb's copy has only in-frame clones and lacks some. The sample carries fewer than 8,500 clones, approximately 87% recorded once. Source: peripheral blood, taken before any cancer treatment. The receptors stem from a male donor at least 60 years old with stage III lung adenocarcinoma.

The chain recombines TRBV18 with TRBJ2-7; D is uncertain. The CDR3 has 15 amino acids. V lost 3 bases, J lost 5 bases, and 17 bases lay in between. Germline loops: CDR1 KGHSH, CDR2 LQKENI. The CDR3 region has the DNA TGTGCCAGCTCACCCGAAGGCTACGCCATCGACGAGCAGTACTTC. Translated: CASSPEGYAIDEQYF.

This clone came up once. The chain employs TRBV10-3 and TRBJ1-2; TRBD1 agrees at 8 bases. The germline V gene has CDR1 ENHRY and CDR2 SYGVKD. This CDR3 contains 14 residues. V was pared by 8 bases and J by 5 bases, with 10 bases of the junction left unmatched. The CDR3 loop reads CAILKPGQDYGYTF. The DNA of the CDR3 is TGTGCCATCCTGAAACCGGGACAGGATTATGGCTACACCTTC.

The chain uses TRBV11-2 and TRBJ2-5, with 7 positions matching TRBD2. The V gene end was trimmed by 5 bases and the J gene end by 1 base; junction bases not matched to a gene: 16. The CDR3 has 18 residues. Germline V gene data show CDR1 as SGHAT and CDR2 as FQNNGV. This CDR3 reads CASSPTTKLGGIQETQYF. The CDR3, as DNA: TGTGCCAGCAGCCCGACCACCAAATTGGGAGGGATCCAAGAGACCCAGTACTTC.

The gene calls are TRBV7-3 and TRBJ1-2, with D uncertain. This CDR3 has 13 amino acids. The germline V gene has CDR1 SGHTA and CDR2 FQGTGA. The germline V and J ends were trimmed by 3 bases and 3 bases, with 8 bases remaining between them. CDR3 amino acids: CASSLRRDYGYTF. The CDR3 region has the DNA TGTGCCAGCAGCTTGAGGCGCGACTATGGCTACACCTTC.

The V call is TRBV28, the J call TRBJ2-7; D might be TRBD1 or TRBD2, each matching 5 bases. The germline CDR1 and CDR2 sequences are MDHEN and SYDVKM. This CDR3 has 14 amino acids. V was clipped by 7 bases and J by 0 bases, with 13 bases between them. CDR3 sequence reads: CASNPPGASYEQYF. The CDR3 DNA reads TGTGCCAGCAACCCACCCGGGGCCTCCTACGAGCAGTACTTC.

CDR3 sequence (DNA): TGTGCCAGCAGCCCTAACAGGGTGGCTGATACGCAGTATTTT. This translates into CASSPNRVADTQYF. The chain combines TRBV7-2 with TRBJ2-3; D is perhaps TRBD1 (6 bases). Trimming stripped 5 bases from V and 6 bases from J, with 15 bases between. The CDR3 is 14 residues long. CDR1 is SGHTA, CDR2 FQGNSA, per germline.

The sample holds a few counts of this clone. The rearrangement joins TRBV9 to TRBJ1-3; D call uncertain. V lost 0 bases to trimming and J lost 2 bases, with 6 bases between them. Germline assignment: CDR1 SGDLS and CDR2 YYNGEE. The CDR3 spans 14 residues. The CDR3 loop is CASSVATTGNTIYF. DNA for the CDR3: TGTGCCAGCAGCGTAGCAACAACTGGAAACACCATATATTTT.

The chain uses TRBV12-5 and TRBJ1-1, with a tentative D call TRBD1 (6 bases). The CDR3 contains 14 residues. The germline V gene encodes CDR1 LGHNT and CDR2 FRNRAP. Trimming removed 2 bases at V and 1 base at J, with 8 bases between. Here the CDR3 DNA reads TGTGCTAGTGGTTTGCAGGGGCAGAACACTGAAGCTTTCTTT. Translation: CASGLQGQNTEAFF.

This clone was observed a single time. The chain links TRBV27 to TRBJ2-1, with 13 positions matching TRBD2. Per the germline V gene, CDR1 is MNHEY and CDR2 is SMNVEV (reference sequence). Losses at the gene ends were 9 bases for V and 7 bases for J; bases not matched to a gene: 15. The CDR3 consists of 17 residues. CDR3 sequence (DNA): TGTGCCAGATGCAGCTTTCCCGGGACTAGCGGGATGAATGAGCAGTTCTTC. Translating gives CARCSFPGTSGMNEQFF.